This TCR beta chain was retrieved from a study of blood T cell repertoires in COVID-19. Authors' data handling: Amplification with reference gene primers provided the estimates of nucleated cell counts. The repertoire was sequenced with immunoSEQ multiplex PCR; TCRdb's copy has only in-frame clones and lacks some. From that table come the V and J calls and clone size; the DNA was used to work out D and trimming. The repertoire holds some 150,000 clones, with more than 75% as singletons. Germline assignment: CDR1 MDHEN and CDR2 SYDVKM. The CDR3 length is 17 residues. Deletions cut 5 bases from V and 5 bases from J, with 19 bases between.

This receptor was obtained from a woman in her twenties or thirties with acute COVID-19. Sample: PBMCs or T cells enriched from blood (not recorded which). The V call is TRBV28, the J call TRBJ1-6; D perhaps matches TRBD1 (5 bases). CDR3 loop: CASSPIGGDRNNSPLHF. The CDR3 region has the DNA TGTGCCAGCAGTCCGATAGGCGGAGACAGAAATAATTCACCCCTCCACTTT.